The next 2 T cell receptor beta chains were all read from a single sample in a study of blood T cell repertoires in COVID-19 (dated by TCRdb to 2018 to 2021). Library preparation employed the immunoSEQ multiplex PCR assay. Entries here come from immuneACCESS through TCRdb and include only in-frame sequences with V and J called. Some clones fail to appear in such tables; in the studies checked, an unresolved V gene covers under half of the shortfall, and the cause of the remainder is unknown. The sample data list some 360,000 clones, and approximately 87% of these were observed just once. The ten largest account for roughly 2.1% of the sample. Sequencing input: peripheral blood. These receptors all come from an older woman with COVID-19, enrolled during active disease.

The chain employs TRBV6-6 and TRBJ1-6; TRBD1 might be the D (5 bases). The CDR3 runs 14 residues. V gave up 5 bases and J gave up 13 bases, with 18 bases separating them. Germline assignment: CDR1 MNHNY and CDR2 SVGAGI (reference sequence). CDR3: CASSTGSPSGPLHF. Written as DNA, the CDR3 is TGTGCCAGCAGTACGGGCTCACCTTCAGGGCCCCTCCACTTT.

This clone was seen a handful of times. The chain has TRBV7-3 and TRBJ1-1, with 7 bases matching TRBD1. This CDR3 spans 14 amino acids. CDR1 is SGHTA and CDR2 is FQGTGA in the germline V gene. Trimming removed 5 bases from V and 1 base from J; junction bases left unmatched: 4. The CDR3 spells CASSRQGPNTEAFF. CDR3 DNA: TGTGCCAGCAGCCGACAGGGCCCGAACACTGAAGCTTTCTTT.